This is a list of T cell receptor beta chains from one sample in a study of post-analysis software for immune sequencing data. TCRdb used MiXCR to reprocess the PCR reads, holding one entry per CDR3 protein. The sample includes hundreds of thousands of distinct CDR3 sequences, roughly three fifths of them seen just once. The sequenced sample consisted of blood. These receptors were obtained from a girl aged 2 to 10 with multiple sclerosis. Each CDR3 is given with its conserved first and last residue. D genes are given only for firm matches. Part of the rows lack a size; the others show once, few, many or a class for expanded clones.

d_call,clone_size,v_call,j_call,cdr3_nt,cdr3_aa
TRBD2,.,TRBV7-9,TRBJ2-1,TGTGCCAGCAGCTCGACTAGCGGGGGGGGTTATGAGCAGTTCTTC,CASSSTSGGGYEQFF
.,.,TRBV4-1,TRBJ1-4,TGCGCCAGCAGCCAAGCGGGGGGCCCTGAAAAACTGTTTTTT,CASSQAGGPEKLFF
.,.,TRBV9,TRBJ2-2,TGTGCCAGCAGCGTTTCGGGGGAAGGCGGGGAGCTGTTTTTT,CASSVSGEGGELFF
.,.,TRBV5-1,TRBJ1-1,TGCGCCAGCAACCCGACGGAGATGAACACTGAAGCTTTCTTT,CASNPTEMNTEAFF
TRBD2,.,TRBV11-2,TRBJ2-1,TGTGCCAGCAGCACCACTAGCGGGAGGACCAATGAGCAGTTCTTC,CASSTTSGRTNEQFF
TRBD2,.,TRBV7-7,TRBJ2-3,TGTGCTAGCAGCCCGACTAGCGGGAGGCAGGATACGCAGTATTTT,CASSPTSGRQDTQYF
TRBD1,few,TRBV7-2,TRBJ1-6,TGTGCCAGCAGCCAACCGGGACAGAATTCACCCCTCCACTTT,CASSQPGQNSPLHF
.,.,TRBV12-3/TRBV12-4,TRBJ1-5,TGTGCCAGCGCTAGGGACATTAGAAATCAGCCCCAGCATTTT,CASARDIRNQPQHF
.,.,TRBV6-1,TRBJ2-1,TGTGCCAGCAGTTGGCGCGGGGCCGGGCCTGAGCAGTTCTTC,CASSWRGAGPEQFF
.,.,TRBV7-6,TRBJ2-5,TGTGCCAGCAGCGCACTGAGGGGGGTCCAAGAGACCCAGTACTTC,CASSALRGVQETQYF
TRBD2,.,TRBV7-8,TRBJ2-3,TGTGCCAGCAGCCCGGCGGGGGATCCCCGTACGCAGTATTTT,CASSPAGDPRTQYF
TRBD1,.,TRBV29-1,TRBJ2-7,TGCAGCGTTGACGGAGGAACAGGGGCGCACGAGCAGTACTTC,CSVDGGTGAHEQYF
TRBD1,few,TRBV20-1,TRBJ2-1,TGCAGTGCTTGGACAGGGAGAAATGAGCAGTTCTTC,CSAWTGRNEQFF
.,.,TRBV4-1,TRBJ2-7,TGCGCCAGCAGCCAAGAAACCGGGGTCTCCTACGAGCAGTACTTC,CASSQETGVSYEQYF
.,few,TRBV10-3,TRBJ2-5,TGTGCCATCAGTGACTCCAGGAAAGAGACCCAGTACTTC,CAISDSRKETQYF
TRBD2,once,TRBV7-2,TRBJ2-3,TGTGCCAGCAGCTTTCAGACTAGCGGGGTAACAGATACGCAGTATTTT,CASSFQTSGVTDTQYF
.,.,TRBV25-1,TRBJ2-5,TGTGCCAGCAGTGGCCAGACAGTACAAGAGACCCAGTACTTC,CASSGQTVQETQYF
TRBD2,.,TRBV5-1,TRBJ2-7,TGCGCCAGCAGCTTGGCCCTAGCGGGAGCCCACTACGAGCAGTACTTC,CASSLALAGAHYEQYF
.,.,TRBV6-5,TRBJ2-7,TGTGCCTCCCGTACGGGAGACATCTCCTACGAGCAGTACTTC,CASRTGDISYEQYF
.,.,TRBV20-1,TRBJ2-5,TGCAGTGCTAGAGGGGACCAAGAGACCCAGTACTTC,CSARGDQETQYF
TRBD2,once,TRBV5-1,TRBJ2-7,TGCGCCAGCAGCCCGAAAGCGGGAGGGTCCTACGAGCAGTACTTC,CASSPKAGGSYEQYF
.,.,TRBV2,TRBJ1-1,TGTGCCAGCAAGACAGGATTCACTGAAACTTTCTTT,CASKTGFTETFF
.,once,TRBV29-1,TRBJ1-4,TGCAGCGTTGAGGCCGGTGAAAAACTGTTTTTT,CSVEAGEKLFF
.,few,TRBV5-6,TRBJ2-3,TGTGCCAGCAGCGAGGGTAGCCCCGATACGCAGTATTTT,CASSEGSPDTQYF
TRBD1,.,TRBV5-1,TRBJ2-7,TGCGCCAGCAGTAAGGGAGGACAGGGAATACCCTACGAGCAGTACTTC,CASSKGGQGIPYEQYF
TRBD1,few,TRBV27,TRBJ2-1,TGTGCCAGCAGTGGACAGGGGTACTACAATGAGCAGTTCTTC,CASSGQGYYNEQFF
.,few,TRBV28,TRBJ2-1,TGTGCCAGCAGTTTTTTGATGCCGGGCTTAAGCTCCTACAATGAGCAGTTCTTC,CASSFLMPGLSSYNEQFF